This TCR beta chain derives from a study of blood T cell repertoires in COVID-19 (dated by TCRdb to about 2020). Context from the whole study: Samples covering the acute and convalescent phases of COVID-19 were provided by collaborators in the United States, Italy and Spain. A de-identified subject ID, COVID-19 status, age in years and sex were almost always included in the sample metadata. The prospective study material was composed of cDNA or gDNA derived from T cells, B-cell-depleted T cells, or PBMCs. The dataset comprised deeply sampled blood TCRbeta repertoires from subjects exposed to, actively infected with, or recovered from COVID-19. The repertoires were released in a freely available public database meant as a resource for research on the immune response to SARS-CoV-2. Where HLA class I and class II types were available, the types were taken from metadata supplied by the sample provider, not from assay-based typing. Samples came from the ongoing ImmuneRACE study (first 160 participants) plus 1,254 subjects from 6 global collaborators.

Findings and caveats that apply to the study as a whole: The quantity of clinical and demographic metadata differed by source and by participant and was supplied without curation.

Whole blood was collected in K2EDTA tubes by collaborating institutions according to the institutions' own protocols. For TCRbeta analysis, collaborators shipped samples in one of three forms: frozen whole blood, isolated PBMCs, or DNA extracted from either of those sample types. As regards this clone: It has no known antigen specificity. Base quality data are lacking; no much larger clone is found one base away.

TCRbeta CDR3 regions were amplified from genomic DNA by means of the immunoSEQ Assay, a bias-controlled multiplex PCR. Per the source publication's procedure: The number of nucleated cells in each sample was estimated by amplification of reference gene primers within the assay. To quantify the absolute abundance of each unique TCRbeta CDR3 rearrangement, sequence reads were collapsed and filtered. Productive Simpson clonality was computed per sample as the square root of Simpson's diversity index over productive rearrangements. TCRdb took this table from immuneACCESS and kept in-frame rearrangements with V and J called. Such tables lack part of the clones; where checked against another copy, unresolved V genes explain under half of the gap, and the rest is unexplained. That table is the source of V, J and clone size, and D and trimming were worked out from the DNA. Recorded for this sample are approximately 90,000 clones; approximately 80% of them occurred a single time. The top ten clones comprise about 25% of the sample.

Trimming takes 7 bases off V and 0 bases off J; junction bases not matched to a gene: 3. Spanning cysteine to phenylalanine, the CDR3 consists of 14 amino acids. CDR3 DNA only is kept here, 42 bases in frame from base 1. CDR1 and CDR2 (MNHEY, SVGAGI) derive from the germline V gene. The sequencing input was peripheral blood. The V gene is TRBV6-5 and the J gene is TRBJ2-7, and TRBD2 aligns with 10 junction nucleotides. The sequence came from a man between 60 and 75 years old with acute or convalescent COVID-19. The base sequence is TGTGCCAGCATGCTAGCGGGGGTCTCCTACGAGCAGTACTTC. It encodes CASMLAGVSYEQYF.